This TCR beta chain was observed in a study of T cell changes during pregnancy in multiple sclerosis. The CDR3 length is 15 residues. The germline V gene encodes CDR1 MNHNY and CDR2 SVGAGI (reference sequence). The V gene lost 0 bases and the J gene lost 1 base, with 9 bases spanning the gap. Sequenced by immunoSEQ multiplex PCR; TCRdb stores in-frame clones only, minus some. The sample lists about 100,000 clones; about nine tenths were seen once. The chain has TRBV6-6 and TRBJ1-1; D gene uncertain. Source: peripheral blood, taken after pregnancy. The clonotype was recovered from a female donor with multiple sclerosis, enrolled in a pregnancy study. The CDR3 protein is CASSYSWGENTEAFF. CDR3 coding DNA: TGTGCCAGCAGTTACTCGTGGGGAGAGAACACTGAAGCTTTCTTT.